This TCR beta chain was captured in a study of T cells after posttransplantation cyclophosphamide. This clone has at least ten counts. Method: immunoSEQ multiplex PCR; TCRdb's copy keeps in-frame clones and lacks some. The sample shows some 38,000 clones, none of them appearing just once. Germline CDR1 is SEHNR and CDR2 is FQNEAQ (reference sequence). This CDR3 region has 16 residues. V dropped 1 base and J dropped 0 bases, with 10 bases sitting between them. Specimen: PBMCs. This sequence originates from a man aged 50-60 years in good health, CMV-negative, and a related stem cell transplant donor. V gene TRBV7-9 combines with J gene TRBJ2-4, with unresolved D. CDR3 sequence (DNA): TGTGCCAGCAGCTTAGTTATAGATCTAGCCAAAAACATTCAGTACTTC. Its translation: CASSLVIDLAKNIQYF. Full variable domain (remainder filled in from reference TRBV7-9 and TRBJ2-4): DTGVSQNPRHKITKRGQNVTFRCDPISEHNRLYWYRQTLGQGPEFLTYFQNEAQLEKSRLLSDRFSAERPKGSFSTLEIQRTEQGDSAMYLCASSLVIDLAKNIQYFGAGTRLSVL.